These 32 T cell receptor beta chains were sequenced from one sample in a study of blood T cell repertoires in COVID-19. This table comes from immunoSEQ multiplex PCR, and its TCRdb copy is limited to in-frame clones, with some not included. The profile shows some 350,000 clones, around 87% of them singletons. The sequenced material came from PBMCs or T cells enriched from blood (not recorded which). The receptors here all came from a woman under 40 who had recovered from COVID-19.

The V and J genes are TRBV18 and TRBJ1-1; D not certain. There are 11 residues in the CDR3. Germline values: CDR1 KGHSH, CDR2 LQKENI. The ends were cut back, 3 bases at V and 7 bases at J, with 6 bases in the middle. Written as DNA, the CDR3 is TGTGCCAGCTCACCTGCTATTGAAGCTTTCTTT. It translates to CASSPAIEAFF.

This clone came up once. V and J are TRBV10-3 and TRBJ2-1, with 8 bases lining up with TRBD2. The CDR3 is 15 amino acids. The J segment lost 3 bases and the V segment lost 10 bases, leaving 11 bases of the junction unmatched. Germline CDR1 is ENHRY and CDR2 is SYGVKD. In nucleotides, the CDR3 is TGTGCCACAAGGCGAAGCGGGGGCTTCTACAATGAGCAGTTCTTC. Protein: CATRRSGGFYNEQFF.

The V gene is TRBV28, the J gene TRBJ2-3, with TRBD2 matching 12 bases. Germline loops: CDR1 MDHEN, CDR2 SYDVKM. Unmatched junction bases numbered 7, after V lost 8 bases and J lost 1 base. This CDR3 contains 16 residues. In DNA, the CDR3 is TGTGCCAGCGGACGACTAGCGGGGGCTCGCACAGATACGCAGTATTTT. Its translation: CASGRLAGARTDTQYF.

This chain links TRBV10-3 with TRBJ2-3, with unresolved D. Germline V gene lookup returns CDR1 ENHRY and CDR2 SYGVKD. This CDR3 is built from 12 residues. V shed 6 bases and J shed 10 bases, with 14 bases lying between them. The CDR3 sequence: CAISPIQSAQYF. The CDR3 DNA reads TGTGCCATCAGCCCCATACAGTCCGCGCAGTATTTT.

The rearrangement uses TRBV6-2 or TRBV6-3 and TRBJ1-2, with a tentative D call TRBD1 (6 bases). V was pared by 3 bases and J by 5 bases, with 7 bases between. The CDR3 length is 12 residues. The V gene's germline CDR1 is MNHEY and CDR2 SVGEGT. The CDR3 loop reads CASSYGQYGYTF. CDR3 nucleotides: TGTGCCAGCAGTTATGGACAGTATGGCTACACCTTC.

CDR3 sequence (DNA): TGCGCCAGCAGCCTACGGACAGAGTTCATGAACACTGAAGCTTTCTTT. Translating it yields CASSLRTEFMNTEAFF. The V call is TRBV5-1, the J call TRBJ1-1, with D perhaps matching TRBD1 (6 bases). This CDR3 spans 16 amino acids. V lost 4 bases to trimming and J lost 0 bases, with 16 bases between them. Germline lookup yields CDR1 SGHRS and CDR2 YFSETQ.

V and J are TRBV7-2 and TRBJ1-6; D remains unclear. V was clipped by 6 bases and J by 12 bases, with 15 bases between them. This CDR3 is 13 amino acids long. Germline values: CDR1 SGHTA, CDR2 FQGNSA. DNA for the CDR3: TGTGCCAGCAGGTTTCAAGGTCCGGGACCCCTCCACTTT. Its protein is CASRFQGPGPLHF.

V is TRBV15 and J is TRBJ2-1; 10 bases are a match to TRBD1. The CDR3 is made up of 17 amino acids. J lost 6 bases, V lost 3 bases, and 11 bases had no gene match. From germline, CDR1 is LNHNV and CDR2 YYDKDF (reference sequence). The CDR3 nucleotides are TGTGCCACCAGCAGGGGCCGGGGACAGGGGTCTGGCAATGAGCAGTTCTTC. This encodes CATSRGRGQGSGNEQFF.

The rearrangement links TRBV7-2 to TRBJ1-2; TRBD1 matches 8 bases. After removal of 3 bases from V and 5 bases from J, the junction contained 5 bases not matched to a gene. CDR1 and CDR2 from the germline V gene are SGHTA and FQGNSA. The CDR3 consists of 14 residues. CDR3 nucleotide sequence: TGTGCCAGCAGCTTGGACAGGGCTGAGTATGGCTACACCTTC. Protein product: CASSLDRAEYGYTF.

The V and J genes are TRBV6-5 and TRBJ2-1; the D gene is possibly TRBD1 (6 bases). V lost 7 bases and J 7 bases, leaving 11 bases between the germline ends. Germline V gene sequence: CDR1 MNHEY, CDR2 SVGAGI. This CDR3 has 12 amino acids. CDR3 in DNA: TGTGCCAGCAACACAGGGAAAAATGAGCAGTTCTTC. It translates to CASNTGKNEQFF.

This sequence joins TRBV5-1 and TRBJ1-2; D gene unclear. V lost 8 bases, J lost 1 base, and 15 bases lay in between. This CDR3 region has 14 residues. Germline loops: CDR1 SGHRS, CDR2 YFSETQ. The CDR3 sequence is CASRVEQDNYGYTF. DNA for the CDR3: TGCGCCAGTAGAGTGGAGCAAGATAACTATGGCTACACCTTC.

The gene calls are TRBV15 and TRBJ2-3, with 8 bases aligning to TRBD1. This CDR3 region has 17 residues. V shed 6 bases and J 0 bases; nucleotides not matched to a gene: 11. Germline CDR1 and CDR2: LNHNV and YYDKDF (reference sequence). In DNA form, the CDR3 reads TGTGCCACCAGGCTAGGGACAGGTACTTCTAGCACAGATACGCAGTATTTT. Its protein is CATRLGTGTSSTDTQYF.

The V gene is TRBV5-4, the J gene TRBJ2-2, with TRBD2 matching over 14 bases. CDR1 SGHNT and CDR2 YYREEE come from the germline V gene (reference sequence). V lost 4 bases and J lost 2; bases outside the gene matches: 4. The CDR3 consists of 17 residues. CDR3 bases: TGTGCCAGCAGCCCGGGACTAGCGGGAGATAACACCGGGGAGCTGTTTTTT. Its translation is CASSPGLAGDNTGELFF.

This chain links TRBV7-2 with TRBJ2-3, with D possibly being TRBD2 (5 bases). CDR3 length: 14 residues. V lost 1 base, J lost 4 bases, and 9 bases lay in between. Germline assignment: CDR1 SGHTA and CDR2 FQGNSA. The CDR3 DNA reads as TGTGCCAGCAGCTTAGGAGGGTGGGCAGATACGCAGTATTTT. It codes for CASSLGGWADTQYF.

The V call is TRBV6-2 or TRBV6-3, the J call TRBJ1-6; TRBD1 aligns across 9 bases. The V segment lost 4 bases and the J segment 9 bases; nucleotides outside the gene matches: 4. This CDR3 region has 14 residues. CDR1 and CDR2 (germline): MNHEY, SVGEGT. The CDR3 DNA follows: TGTGCCAGCAGTTCCGGGACAGGGTTTTCACCCCTCCACTTT. It is translated as CASSSGTGFSPLHF.

The V gene is TRBV5-4, the J gene TRBJ2-3; a possible D gene is TRBD1 (5 bases). V shed 1 base and J shed 0 bases, with 12 bases lying between them. This CDR3 has 16 amino acids. Germline V CDR1 and CDR2: SGHNT, YYREEE (reference sequence). Written as DNA, the CDR3 is TGTGCCAGCAGCTTGAGGCTAGGACAAAGCACAGATACGCAGTATTTT. This gives the protein CASSLRLGQSTDTQYF.

This chain uses TRBV5-1 with TRBJ2-2; D is perhaps TRBD1 (6 bases). Trimming pared 6 bases from V and 0 bases from J, leaving 12 bases between. Germline V gene sequence: CDR1 SGHRS, CDR2 YFSETQ. This CDR3 contains 15 residues. The CDR3 DNA sequence: TGCGCCAGCACCTGGACAGTGACGAACACCGGGGAGCTGTTTTTT. It codes for CASTWTVTNTGELFF.

The chain combines TRBV11-2 with TRBJ1-2; 7 nucleotides line up with TRBD1. Germline trimming cut 3 bases from V and 7 bases from J; bases unmatched to any gene: 14. Germline lookup yields CDR1 SGHAT and CDR2 FQNNGV. This CDR3 has 16 residues. CDR3 loop: CASSLSWAAGQAGYTF. CDR3 sequence (DNA): TGTGCCAGCAGCTTGTCGTGGGCGGCCGGACAGGCTGGCTACACCTTC.

The J gene is TRBJ2-3, the V gene TRBV9, with a possible D match to TRBD1 (5 bases). The germline gives CDR1 SGDLS, CDR2 YYNGEE. V was trimmed by 0 bases and J by 0 bases, leaving 8 bases between them. CDR3 size: 15 residues. The chain's CDR3 is CASSVEQASTDTQYF. The CDR3 DNA sequence: TGTGCCAGCAGCGTAGAACAGGCTAGCACAGATACGCAGTATTTT.

This clone was found once. This rearrangement joins TRBV6-5 to TRBJ2-2, with D possibly TRBD2 on 7 matching bases. Germline CDR1 and CDR2: MNHEY and SVGAGI. Trimming took off 7 bases at V and 7 bases at J, with 19 bases between the two ends. The CDR3 covers 15 residues. CDR3 in amino acids: CASTARGGHSGELFF. The CDR3 bases are TGTGCCAGCACCGCTAGGGGGGGCCACAGCGGGGAGCTGTTTTTT.

The chain is built from TRBV6-4 and TRBJ1-1; TRBD1 is a possible D gene (6 bases). The CDR3 covers 14 residues. Germline lookup yields CDR1 MRHNA and CDR2 SNTAGT. The V end lost 4 bases, the J end lost 0 bases, and 9 bases lay between the germline ends. The CDR3 DNA reads as TGTGCCAGCAGTGCCAACAGGGTGAACACTGAAGCTTTCTTT. Translated, it gives CASSANRVNTEAFF.

This clone was seen only once. V is TRBV5-1 and J is TRBJ2-5; possibly TRBD2 for D (5 bases). In germline, CDR1 is SGHRS, CDR2 YFSETQ. V gave up 4 bases and J gave up 5 bases, with 12 bases separating them. There are 13 residues in the CDR3. The CDR3 DNA reads as TGCGCCAGCAGCCTCGGCCAGCGGGAGACCCAGTACTTC. Protein: CASSLGQRETQYF.

The rearrangement joins TRBV3-1 (or the pseudogene TRBV3-2) to TRBJ2-5; TRBD1 matches 7 bases. Looked up from germline, CDR1 is LGHDT and CDR2 is YNNKEL (reference sequence). The trim removed 1 base at V and 5 bases at J, leaving 10 bases unmatched. This CDR3 comprises 16 residues. This CDR3 reads CASSQGHRGSGETQYF. CDR3 sequence (DNA): TGTGCCAGCAGCCAAGGGCACAGGGGTTCTGGGGAGACCCAGTACTTC.

This chain links TRBV11-2 with TRBJ1-6; D unclear. The CDR3 runs to 12 residues. Trimming took off 4 bases at V and 8 bases at J, with 6 bases between the two ends. From germline, CDR1 is SGHAT and CDR2 FQNNGV. The CDR3 region has the DNA TGTGCCAGCAGCTGGGCCGATTCACCCCTCCACTTT. Its protein product is CASSWADSPLHF.

This chain links TRBV7-9 with TRBJ2-7; TRBD2 matches 11 bases. With V trimmed by 3 bases and J by 5 bases, 9 bases remained unmatched. The CDR3 has 16 residues. Germline V gene lookup returns CDR1 SEHNR and CDR2 FQNEAQ (reference sequence). As DNA, the CDR3 is TGTGCCAGCAGCTTCACCCTACTAGCGGGGGACAACGAGCAGTACTTC. This encodes CASSFTLLAGDNEQYF. Full variable domain (rest looked up from reference TRBV7-9 and TRBJ2-7): DTGVSQNPRHKITKRGQNVTFRCDPISEHNRLYWYRQTLGQGPEFLTYFQNEAQLEKSRLLSDRFSAERPKGSFSTLEIQRTEQGDSAMYLCASSFTLLAGDNEQYFGPGTRLTVT.

The V and J genes are TRBV27 and TRBJ2-4; TRBD1 is a possible D gene (7 bases). The germline CDR1 and CDR2 sequences are MNHEY and SMNVEV (reference sequence). The ends were cut back, 6 bases at V and 7 bases at J, with 13 bases in the middle. This CDR3 has 13 residues. CDR3 nucleotide sequence: TGTGCCAGCAGGTCACAGGGGAGGAACATTCAGTACTTC. It is translated as CASRSQGRNIQYF.

The chain employs TRBV4-1 and TRBJ1-1; a possible D gene is TRBD1 (5 bases). Germline V CDR1 and CDR2: MGHRA, YSYEKL. Deletions cut 7 bases from V and 8 bases from J, with 11 bases between. The CDR3 loop spans 11 amino acids. CDR3: CASTGPSEAFF. Here the CDR3 DNA reads TGCGCCAGCACAGGGCCCTCAGAAGCTTTCTTT.

This chain joins TRBV6-2 or TRBV6-3 and TRBJ1-3, with 7 bases that match TRBD1. Germline V CDR1 and CDR2: MNHEY, SVGEGT. The V segment lost 7 bases and the J segment 4 bases; nucleotides outside the gene matches: 7. The CDR3 length is 14 residues. The CDR3 reads CASNPTGAGNTIYF. In DNA, the CDR3 is TGTGCCAGCAACCCAACAGGGGCCGGAAACACCATATATTTT.

This chain uses TRBV6-5 with TRBJ1-1; 7 bases match TRBD1. V gave up 0 bases and J gave up 6 bases; unmatched junction bases: 10. The length of the CDR3 is 16 residues. Germline CDR1 reads MNHEY; CDR2 reads SVGAGI. The CDR3 DNA sequence: TGTGCCAGCAGTTACTCGCGGGGACAGCATGTGCCTGAAGCTTTCTTT. Amino acids: CASSYSRGQHVPEAFF.

This clone appeared once. The chain employs TRBV7-9 and TRBJ2-3; 7 bases map to TRBD2. The length of the CDR3 is 17 residues. J was trimmed by 1 base and V by 3 bases; bases with no gene match: 10. Per germline, CDR1 SEHNR and CDR2 FQNEAQ (reference sequence). CDR3 coding DNA: TGTGCCAGCAGCTTCGGGCACGCGGGGGTCGGCACAGATACGCAGTATTTT. Translating it yields CASSFGHAGVGTDTQYF.

V and J are TRBV6-2 or TRBV6-3 and TRBJ1-3, with D unclear. V was trimmed by 1 base and J by 2 bases, leaving 12 bases between them. The germline V gene has CDR1 MNHEY and CDR2 SVGEGT. This CDR3 spans 16 amino acids. CDR3 coding DNA: TGTGCCAGCAGTTACTTGAGTGCGCCACCTGGAAACACCATATATTTT. It translates to CASSYLSAPPGNTIYF.

The CDR3 here is CASSPQGGYGYTF. DNA of the CDR3: TGTGCCAGCAGTCCCCAGGGAGGCTATGGCTACACCTTC. The chain has TRBV28 and TRBJ1-2, with a possible D match to TRBD1 (5 bases). V lost 5 bases and J lost 4, with 11 bases in between. The germline V gene encodes CDR1 MDHEN and CDR2 SYDVKM. The CDR3 loop spans 13 amino acids.